These 28 T cell receptor beta chains share one sample of origin, sequenced in a study of blood T cell repertoires in COVID-19. TCRdb keeps only in-frame clones here, not all; method: immunoSEQ multiplex PCR. Of over 50,000 clones listed, 70% to 90% are singletons. Source material: peripheral blood. These receptors originate from an elderly man with acute or convalescent COVID-19.

This chain uses TRBV5-1 with TRBJ2-1; D uncertain. This CDR3 has 13 residues. Between the trimmed V and J ends, which lost 3 bases and 4 bases, there was a span of 8 bases. Germline values: CDR1 SGHRS, CDR2 YFSETQ. CDR3 residues: CASSSQDYNEQFF. The CDR3 DNA reads TGCGCCAGCAGCTCTCAGGATTACAATGAGCAGTTCTTC.

This chain joins TRBV27 and TRBJ1-3; 11 bases are shared with TRBD1. This CDR3 comprises 17 residues. The V and J ends lost 2 bases and 4 bases, in that order; junction bases with no gene match: 7. Germline CDR1 reads MNHEY; CDR2 reads SMNVEV (reference sequence). CDR3 DNA: TGTGCCAGCAGTTTAGCCGCGGACAGGGGGCCCGGAAACACCATATATTTT. Translated, it gives CASSLAADRGPGNTIYF.

The chain has TRBV21-1 and TRBJ2-7; the tabulated D call, TRBD1, remains unverified against the DNA. TRBV21-1 is recorded as a pseudogene. This CDR3 contains 17 residues. CDR3 residues: CASSKKGYRAGSYEQYF. For the CDR3, the DNA is TGTGCCAGCAGCAAAAAAGGGTACCGGGCAGGGTCCTACGAGCAGTACTTC.

The genes are TRBV19 and TRBJ1-4; 7 bases match TRBD1. V lost 5 bases, J lost 0 bases, and 15 bases stayed unmatched. The CDR3 is 19 amino acids. Germline CDR1 LNHDA, CDR2 SQIVND (reference sequence). CDR3 region: CASSALRTGSTATNEKLFF. CDR3 nucleotides: TGTGCCAGTAGTGCCCTAAGGACAGGATCTACAGCAACTAATGAAAAACTGTTTTTT.

This clone turned up a few times. The chain links TRBV30 to TRBJ2-3; 7 nucleotides line up with TRBD1. CDR3 length equals 15 residues. Germline CDR1 is GTSNPN and CDR2 is SVGIG (reference sequence). Trimming took 2 bases from V and 4 from J; bases not matched to a gene: 9. The CDR3 here is CAWSHTGVPPDTQYF. CDR3 in DNA: TGTGCCTGGAGTCATACAGGGGTCCCCCCAGATACGCAGTATTTT.

The table lists this clone with a count of one. V usage is TRBV30 and J usage is TRBJ1-1; D not certain. Trimming left V 3 bases short and J 1 base short, with 6 bases between. CDR3 length: 12 residues. Germline CDR1 GTSNPN, CDR2 SVGIG (reference sequence). The CDR3: CAWSPRNTEAFF. The DNA of the CDR3 is TGTGCCTGGAGCCCTCGGAACACTGAAGCTTTCTTT.

This sequence joins TRBV20-1 and TRBJ1-1; 9 positions match TRBD1. V shed 3 bases, J shed 6 bases, and the junction held 11 bases outside the gene matches. This CDR3 comprises 15 residues. CDR1 and CDR2 from the germline V gene are DFQATT and SNEGSKA (reference sequence). The CDR3 region has the DNA TGCAGTGCTAGTGGGGACAGGGCACGGAAAGCTGAAGCTTTCTTT. Translating gives CSASGDRARKAEAFF.

The chain carries TRBV27 and TRBJ2-3, with 12 bases identical to TRBD2. V lost 6 bases to trimming and J lost 5 bases; unmatched junction nucleotides: 3. The CDR3 has 14 amino acids. CDR1 is MNHEY and CDR2 is SMNVEV in the germline V gene (reference sequence). The CDR3: CASRSSGRVDTQYF. Written as DNA, the CDR3 is TGTGCCAGCAGGTCTAGCGGGAGGGTAGATACGCAGTATTTT.

V usage is TRBV6-5 and J usage is TRBJ1-6, with TRBD1 matching over 9 bases. Germline values: CDR1 MNHEY, CDR2 SVGAGI. The V gene end was trimmed by 4 bases and the J gene end by 8 bases; junction bases not matched to a gene: 3. The CDR3 contains 14 residues. The CDR3 loop is CASSWGQGDSPLHF. CDR3 bases: TGTGCCAGCAGTTGGGGACAGGGAGATTCACCCCTCCACTTT.

The CDR3 spells CASSSTRQGFSQPQHF. CDR3 DNA: TGTGCCAGCAGTTCGACCCGACAGGGATTTAGTCAGCCCCAGCATTTT. The gene calls are TRBV6-5 and TRBJ1-5, with 7 bases fitting TRBD1. The V gene end was trimmed by 4 bases and the J gene end by 6 bases; junction bases not matched to a gene: 12. Germline CDR1 MNHEY, CDR2 SVGAGI. The CDR3 is 16 amino acids.

The genes are TRBV27 and TRBJ2-1; D perhaps matches TRBD1 (5 bases). Germline assignment: CDR1 MNHEY and CDR2 SMNVEV (reference sequence). V lost 6 bases to trimming and J lost 2 bases, with 11 bases between them. The length of the CDR3 is 14 residues. CDR3 residues: CASRKGWTYNEQFF. The CDR3 DNA follows: TGTGCCAGCAGGAAGGGGTGGACCTACAATGAGCAGTTCTTC.

This chain links TRBV7-2 with TRBJ2-3; perhaps TRBD2 as D (6 bases). V dropped 5 bases and J dropped 2 bases, with 14 bases sitting between them. The CDR3 totals 15 residues. CDR1 and CDR2 (germline): SGHTA, FQGNSA. As DNA, the CDR3 is TGTGCCAGCAGCGATCCGACTAGGAACACAGATACGCAGTATTTT. Its protein is CASSDPTRNTDTQYF.

The chain combines TRBV3-1 (or the pseudogene TRBV3-2) with TRBJ1-3; 10 nucleotides align to TRBD1. Trimming at V came to 2 bases and at J to 2 bases, leaving 9 bases not matched to a gene. The CDR3 has 18 amino acids. In germline, CDR1 is LGHDT, CDR2 YNNKEL (reference sequence). CDR3 DNA sequence: TGTGCCAGCAGCCAACGGGACAGGGGTAGGAGTCCTGGAAACACCATATATTTT. Amino acids: CASSQRDRGRSPGNTIYF.

This clone came up a few times. The chain recombines TRBV11-2 with TRBJ2-3, with D perhaps TRBD2 (5 bases). This CDR3 region has 15 residues. Germline CDR1 and CDR2: SGHAT and FQNNGV. Trimming took off 1 base at V and 5 bases at J, with 13 bases between the two ends. The CDR3 sequence is CASSLAPGAGDTQYF. The DNA for the CDR3 is TGTGCCAGCAGCTTAGCGCCGGGTGCGGGAGATACGCAGTATTTT.

The genes are TRBV7-9 and TRBJ1-1; D remains unclear. Trimming shortened V by 5 bases and J by 2 bases, and 15 bases separated the two germline ends. The CDR3 has 15 residues. From germline, CDR1 is SEHNR and CDR2 FQNEAQ (reference sequence). This CDR3 is CASSPRRAQNTEAFF. In DNA, the CDR3 is TGTGCCAGCAGCCCTAGGAGGGCACAAAACACTGAAGCTTTCTTT.

The chain has TRBV9 and TRBJ2-1; D ambiguous. Germline V gives CDR1 SGDLS, CDR2 YYNGEE. CDR3 length equals 13 residues. Trimming removed 4 bases at V and 2 bases at J, with 7 bases between. The CDR3 DNA reads as TGTGCCAGCAGCCTCCTCCCCTACAATGAGCAGTTCTTC. Amino acid sequence: CASSLLPYNEQFF.

In its sample, this clone was seen once. This rearrangement joins TRBV9 to TRBJ2-5; no reliable D call. The V and J ends lost 0 bases and 5 bases respectively, with 11 bases between them. This CDR3 contains 14 residues. Germline-derived CDR1 and CDR2 are SGDLS and YYNGEE. CDR3 protein: CASSVGSSRETQYF. The CDR3 coding sequence is TGTGCCAGCAGCGTAGGCTCTAGTCGGGAGACCCAGTACTTC.

The table lists this clone with a few counts. In DNA, the CDR3 is TGTGCCAGCAGACGGGACTCCCGCGGACCTACTGAAGCTTTCTTT. The encoded protein is CASRRDSRGPTEAFF. The chain joins TRBV6-5 to TRBJ1-1, with D tentatively TRBD1 (5 bases). The CDR3 has 15 amino acids. Trimming removed 6 bases from V and 5 bases from J, with 19 bases in between. In germline, CDR1 is MNHEY, CDR2 SVGAGI.

The gene calls are TRBV6-2 or TRBV6-3 and TRBJ1-2, with TRBD1 matching 8 bases. The CDR3 extends over 15 amino acids. The V and J ends lost 5 bases and 4 bases, in that order; junction bases with no gene match: 9. Germline V CDR1 and CDR2: MNHEY, SVGEGT. The CDR3 sequence is CASSQSRQGSYGYTF. DNA for the CDR3: TGTGCCAGCAGTCAGTCTCGACAGGGGAGCTATGGCTACACCTTC.

J is TRBJ2-5 and V is TRBV7-9, with D perhaps TRBD1 (6 bases). The CDR3 sequence is 15 residues long. V was trimmed by 4 bases and J by 0 bases, leaving 12 bases between them. Germline V gene sequence: CDR1 SEHNR, CDR2 FQNEAQ (reference sequence). The CDR3 region is CASSWGHPYQETQYF. The CDR3 DNA reads TGTGCCAGCAGCTGGGGACACCCTTACCAAGAGACCCAGTACTTC.

In this sample, this clone turned up once. The V call is TRBV29-1, the J call TRBJ2-7; perhaps TRBD2 as D (6 bases). This CDR3 is built from 11 residues. Germline V gene sequence: CDR1 SQVTM, CDR2 ANQGSEA. Trimming removed 4 bases from V and 2 bases from J, with 6 bases in between. The chain's CDR3 is CSVGLAYEQYF. The CDR3 bases are TGCAGCGTTGGACTAGCCTACGAGCAGTACTTC.

The CDR3 sequence: CASSLGGLDQPQHF. The CDR3 DNA is TGCGCCAGCAGCTTAGGAGGACTGGATCAGCCCCAGCATTTT. The V and J genes are TRBV5-1 and TRBJ1-5; no reliable D call. The V gene's germline CDR1 is SGHRS and CDR2 YFSETQ. V was clipped by 2 bases and J by 5 bases, with 11 bases between them. This CDR3 is built from 14 residues.

The chain has TRBV18 and TRBJ1-2; 8 bases align to TRBD1. This CDR3 region has 15 residues. The germline V gene has CDR1 KGHSH and CDR2 LQKENI. The V segment lost 4 bases and the J segment 5 bases; nucleotides outside the gene matches: 9. The CDR3 DNA follows: TGTGCCAGCTCACGTCCTCTGGACAGGGCGTATGGCTACACCTTC. Residues: CASSRPLDRAYGYTF.

The V gene is TRBV5-6, the J gene TRBJ1-2; 9 nucleotides match TRBD1. Germline CDR1 reads SGHDT; CDR2 reads YYEEEE. This CDR3 is built from 13 residues. V was clipped by 2 bases and J by 6 bases; unmatched bases: 2. CDR3 nucleotide sequence: TGTGCCAGCAGCTTCCGGGACAGGGATGGCTACACCTTC. It specifies CASSFRDRDGYTF.

J is TRBJ2-1 and V is TRBV6-5; TRBD1 matches at 9 bases. The CDR3 loop spans 15 amino acids. In germline, CDR1 is MNHEY, CDR2 SVGAGI. Losses at the gene ends were 6 bases for V and 5 bases for J; bases not matched to a gene: 8. DNA of the CDR3: TGTGCCAGCAGGGGGGGACAGGGTCTAAACAATGAGCAGTTCTTC. Protein: CASRGGQGLNNEQFF.

V usage is TRBV11-2 and J usage is TRBJ2-1; D is unclear. V lost 0 bases, J lost 7 bases, and 13 bases lay in between. The CDR3 has 15 amino acids. Germline V gene sequence: CDR1 SGHAT, CDR2 FQNNGV. CDR3 nucleotides: TGTGCCAGCAGCTTAGATGTAGGTCCCGGGAATGAGCAGTTCTTC. This gives the protein CASSLDVGPGNEQFF.

This chain connects TRBV30 to TRBJ1-4; D is unresolved. Trimming shortened V by 0 bases and J by 7 bases, and 9 bases separated the two germline ends. CDR3 size: 13 residues. The germline gives CDR1 GTSNPN, CDR2 SVGIG (reference sequence). This CDR3 reads CAWSVPEREKLFF. As DNA, the CDR3 is TGTGCCTGGAGTGTTCCGGAGCGTGAAAAACTGTTTTTT.

The sample holds one count of this clone. J is TRBJ1-1 and V is TRBV4-1, with TRBD1 identical over 11 bases. Germline V lookup: CDR1 MGHRA, CDR2 YSYEKL. Trimming at V came to 3 bases and at J to 5 bases, leaving 5 bases not matched to a gene. The CDR3 spans 15 residues. CDR3 residues: CASSHWDRGGTEAFF. As DNA, the CDR3 is TGCGCCAGCAGCCATTGGGACAGGGGGGGAACTGAAGCTTTCTTT.